The clone carrying this T cell receptor (beta chain) was seen a few times. The target antigen is unknown. Donors underwent one heparinised blood draw, around 100 mL on average. cDNA synthesis used the whole RNA isolate, giving expressed TCRB sequences. Sequenced by immunoSEQ multiplex PCR; TCRdb stores in-frame clones only, minus some. The sample holds hundreds of thousands of clones, less than 20% seen once. The data derive from a study of beta chain features in type 1 diabetes. Study context: Taken together, all samples contributed 90 million to 140 million examined sorted cells.

This CDR3 has 18 amino acids. Germline loops: CDR1 SGHTA, CDR2 FQGNSA. Germline trimming cut 2 bases from V and 2 bases from J; bases unmatched to any gene: 9. Study-wide results and caveats: In patients and controls equally, PCR might favor templates that are shorter. The naive, central memory and Treg TCRB repertoires of patients appeared to be more similar to one another than those of healthy donors.

This clonotype was obtained from a man between 18 and 35 years old in good health. The genes are TRBV7-2 and TRBJ2-7, with 13 bases identical to TRBD2. Source material: naive CD4+ T cells from blood. The CDR3: CASSLRRLAGGSPYEQYF. The CDR3 DNA reads as TGTGCCAGCAGCTTACGACGACTAGCGGGAGGATCCCCCTACGAGCAGTACTTC.